The 18 T cell receptor beta chains reported below all come from one sample, sequenced in a study of blood T cell repertoires in COVID-19. Produced via immunoSEQ multiplex PCR; TCRdb's table is partial and in-frame only. The table has under 300,000 clones, roughly 85% seen once. The source material was peripheral blood. Receptors were obtained from a woman younger than 30 with acute or convalescent COVID-19.

This chain uses TRBV3-1 (or the pseudogene TRBV3-2) with TRBJ2-5; no firm D call. The CDR3 consists of 15 residues. Germline V gene sequence: CDR1 LGHDT, CDR2 YNNKEL (reference sequence). Deletions cut 1 base from V and 4 bases from J, with 13 bases between. As DNA, the CDR3 is TGTGCCAGCAGCCAAGCATTTTACTTTCGAGAGACCCAGTACTTC. Translation gives CASSQAFYFRETQYF.

The chain carries TRBV6-5 and TRBJ1-2; 7 bases fit TRBD1. Germline V gives CDR1 MNHEY, CDR2 SVGAGI. The J segment lost 6 bases and the V segment lost 7 bases, leaving 14 bases of the junction unmatched. CDR3 length equals 15 residues. The CDR3 here is CASTSGRQGLHGYTF. As DNA, the CDR3 is TGTGCCAGCACCTCAGGGAGACAGGGTCTTCATGGCTACACCTTC.

The chain employs TRBV24-1 and TRBJ2-7, with D unclear. The germline V and J ends were trimmed by 9 bases and 0 bases, with 11 bases remaining between them. The CDR3 runs 13 residues. From germline, CDR1 is KGHDR and CDR2 SFDVKD. The CDR3 DNA follows: TGTGCCACCCGAGACACTCACTCCTACGAGCAGTACTTC. Its translation is CATRDTHSYEQYF.

V usage is TRBV9 and J usage is TRBJ2-2; 7 bases are a match to TRBD1. There are 15 residues in the CDR3. Germline CDR1 is SGDLS and CDR2 is YYNGEE. J gave up 3 bases and V 4 bases, and 6 bases lay outside the gene matches. CDR3 nucleotide sequence: TGTGCCAGCAGCCCCGGGACAGACTACACCGGGGAGCTGTTTTTT. This encodes CASSPGTDYTGELFF. Supplemented by reference TRBV9 and TRBJ2-2, the full variable domain reads DSGVTQTPKHLITATGQRVTLRCSPRSGDLSVYWYQQSLDQGLQFLIQYYNGEERAKGNILERFSAQQFPDLHSELNLSSLELGDSALYFCASSPGTDYTGELFFGEGSRLTVL.

J is TRBJ1-2 and V is TRBV6-5, with 10 bases fitting TRBD1. The germline V gene has CDR1 MNHEY and CDR2 SVGAGI. V dropped 4 bases and J dropped 4; count of bases not matched to a gene: 9. The CDR3 covers 16 residues. As DNA, the CDR3 is TGTGCCAGCAGTTTGGGACAGGGGCTTTCTATCTATGGCTACACCTTC. Translated, it gives CASSLGQGLSIYGYTF.

The gene calls are TRBV27 and TRBJ2-7; 8 bases align to TRBD1. Unmatched junction bases numbered 6, after V lost 2 bases and J lost 3 bases. Germline-derived CDR1 and CDR2 are MNHEY and SMNVEV (reference sequence). The CDR3 covers 15 residues. This chain's CDR3 is CASSLRGQVSYEQYF. The CDR3 DNA sequence: TGTGCCAGCAGTTTAAGGGGACAGGTGAGCTACGAGCAGTACTTC.

The V gene is TRBV4-3, the J gene TRBJ2-3, with TRBD2 matching 8 bases. With V trimmed by 3 bases and J by 0 bases, 8 bases remained unmatched. Germline V CDR1 and CDR2: LGHNA, YSLEER. This CDR3 comprises 17 residues. Here the CDR3 reads CASSQSRGGTSTDTQYF. The CDR3 nucleotides read TGCGCCAGCAGCCAGTCTCGGGGGGGAACTAGCACAGATACGCAGTATTTT.

The chain joins TRBV30 to TRBJ2-1; the D gene is possibly TRBD1 (5 bases). Trimming pared 0 bases from V and 9 bases from J, leaving 9 bases between. The CDR3 totals 12 residues. The germline gives CDR1 GTSNPN, CDR2 SVGIG (reference sequence). The DNA of the CDR3 is TGTGCCTGGAGTGTTCAAGGGGTTGAGCAGTTCTTC. Translated, it gives CAWSVQGVEQFF. Full variable domain (outside the CDR3, taken from reference TRBV30 and TRBJ2-1): SQTIHQWPATLVQPVGSPLSLECTVEGTSNPNLYWYRQAAGRGLQLLFYSVGIGQISSEVPQNLSASRPQDRQFILSSKKLLLSDSGFYLCAWSVQGVEQFFGPGTRLTVL.

The V call is TRBV2, the J call TRBJ1-6; tentatively, D is TRBD1 (5 bases). From germline, CDR1 is SNHLY and CDR2 FYNNEI. Trimming cost V 7 bases and J 7 bases, with 11 bases left between them. The CDR3 length is 13 residues. In nucleotides, the CDR3 is TGTGCCAGCACCGGGGGGAGAAATTCACCCCTCCACTTT. Translating it yields CASTGGRNSPLHF. The full variable domain, completed using reference TRBV2 and TRBJ1-6, is EPEVTQTPSHQVTQMGQEVILRCVPISNHLYFYWYRQILGQKVEFLVSFYNNEISEKSEIFDDQFSVERPDGSNFTLKIRSTKLEDSAMYFCASTGGRNSPLHFGNGTRLTVT.

The genes are TRBV7-9 and TRBJ1-3, with unresolved D. The CDR3 extends over 15 amino acids. Germline values: CDR1 SEHNR, CDR2 FQNEAQ (reference sequence). With 11 bases removed from V and 2 bases from J, the gap between germline ends came to 19 bases. Here the CDR3 reads CAVRDSGATGNTIYF. In DNA form, the CDR3 reads TGTGCCGTCCGCGATTCGGGAGCTACTGGAAACACCATATATTTT.

V usage is TRBV6-6 and J usage is TRBJ2-3; TRBD2 matches at 9 bases. Germline loops: CDR1 MNHNY, CDR2 SVGAGI (reference sequence). J lost 0 bases, V lost 5 bases, and 9 bases had no gene match. CDR3 length: 17 amino acids. The CDR3 nucleotides read TGTGCCAGCAGTCGGACTAGCGATACATTTAGCACAGATACGCAGTATTTT. It translates to CASSRTSDTFSTDTQYF.

V and J are TRBV2 and TRBJ2-3; no definite D call. V was cut by 8 bases and J by 2 bases, with 14 bases left in between. The CDR3 totals 14 residues. Germline assignment: CDR1 SNHLY and CDR2 FYNNEI. The CDR3 loop reads CASRAARNTDTQYF. The CDR3 DNA follows: TGTGCCAGCCGTGCCGCGAGAAACACAGATACGCAGTATTTT.

The J gene is TRBJ2-2, the V gene TRBV7-9; D gene uncertain. Germline V lookup: CDR1 SEHNR, CDR2 FQNEAQ (reference sequence). The CDR3 loop spans 16 amino acids. V lost 5 bases to trimming and J lost 0 bases, with 13 bases between them. The CDR3 sequence: CASSPLGKANTGELFF. CDR3 sequence (DNA): TGTGCCAGCAGCCCTCTAGGTAAAGCGAACACCGGGGAGCTGTTTTTT.

This chain links TRBV29-1 with TRBJ1-4; 7 bases align to TRBD1. The V and J ends lost 0 bases and 4 bases, in that order; junction bases with no gene match: 5. From germline, CDR1 is SQVTM and CDR2 ANQGSEA. The CDR3 sequence is 15 residues long. The DNA of the CDR3 is TGCAGCGTTGAAGAGGGACAGCCTCTTAATGAAAAACTGTTTTTT. The encoded protein is CSVEEGQPLNEKLFF.

The rearrangement links TRBV9 to TRBJ2-1, with a possible D match to TRBD2 (6 bases). The CDR3 consists of 15 residues. CDR1 is SGDLS, CDR2 YYNGEE, per germline. The germline V and J ends were trimmed by 3 bases and 4 bases, with 14 bases remaining between them. CDR3 coding DNA: TGTGCCAGCAGCGCCGGGAGCGTGGGTTACAATGAGCAGTTCTTC. Protein sequence: CASSAGSVGYNEQFF.

CDR3 protein: CASKPGQGKYTEAFF. For the CDR3, the DNA is TGTGCCAGTAAACCGGGACAGGGCAAATACACTGAAGCTTTCTTT. This chain uses TRBV19 with TRBJ1-1, with 9 bases matching TRBD1. Germline V CDR1 and CDR2: LNHDA, SQIVND (reference sequence). The CDR3 extends over 15 amino acids. After removal of 7 bases from V and 3 bases from J, the junction contained 9 bases not matched to a gene.

This chain links TRBV28 with TRBJ2-7; 7 positions match TRBD1. The CDR3 spans 13 residues. From germline, CDR1 is MDHEN and CDR2 SYDVKM. V gave up 7 bases and J gave up 4 bases; unmatched junction bases: 7. CDR3 amino acids: CASTQGGGYEQYF. The CDR3 DNA is TGTGCCAGCACCCAAGGGGGCGGTTACGAGCAGTACTTC. The full variable domain, its missing parts supplied by reference TRBV28 and TRBJ2-7, is DVKVTQSSRYLVKRTGEKVFLECVQDMDHENMFWYRQDPGLGLRLIYFSYDVKMKEKGDIPEGYSVSREKKERFSLILESASTNQTSMYLCASTQGGGYEQYFGPGTRLTVT.

The rearrangement joins TRBV2 to TRBJ1-2; 9 bases are shared with TRBD1. The CDR3 has 17 residues. With V trimmed by 4 bases and J by 5 bases, 14 bases remained unmatched. Germline lookup yields CDR1 SNHLY and CDR2 FYNNEI. For the CDR3, the DNA is TGTGCCAGCAGTGTCGGGACAGGGTTTCTTTCGAGATATGGCTACACCTTC. It codes for CASSVGTGFLSRYGYTF.